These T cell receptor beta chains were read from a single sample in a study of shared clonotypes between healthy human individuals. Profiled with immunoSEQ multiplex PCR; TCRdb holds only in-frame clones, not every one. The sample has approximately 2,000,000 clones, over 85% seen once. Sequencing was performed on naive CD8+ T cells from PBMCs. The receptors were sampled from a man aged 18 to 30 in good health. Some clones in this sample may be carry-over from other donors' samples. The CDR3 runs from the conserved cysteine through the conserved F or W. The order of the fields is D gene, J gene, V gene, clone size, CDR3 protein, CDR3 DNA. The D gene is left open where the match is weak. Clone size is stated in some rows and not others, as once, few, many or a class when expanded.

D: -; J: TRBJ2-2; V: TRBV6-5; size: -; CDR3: CASSSSITATGELFF; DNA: TGTGCCAGCAGTTCCAGTATCACGGCCACCGGGGAGCTGTTTTTT
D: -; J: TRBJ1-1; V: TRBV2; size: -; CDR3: CASSELGQEAFF; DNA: TGTGCCAGCAGTGAATTAGGACAGGAAGCTTTCTTT
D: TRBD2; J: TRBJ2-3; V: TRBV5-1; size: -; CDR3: CASFRGEAGSTDTQYF; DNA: TGCGCCAGCTTCCGGGGAGAAGCGGGGAGCACAGATACGCAGTATTTT
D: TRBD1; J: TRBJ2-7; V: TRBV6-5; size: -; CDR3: CASSYSPRQGGHEQYF; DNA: TGTGCCAGCAGTTACTCTCCTAGACAGGGCGGACACGAGCAGTACTTC
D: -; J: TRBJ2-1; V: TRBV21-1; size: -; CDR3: CASSTGGGPSGWAYNEQFF; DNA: TGTGCCAGCAGCACAGGGGGAGGGCCCTCTGGATGGGCTTACAATGAGCAGTTCTTC
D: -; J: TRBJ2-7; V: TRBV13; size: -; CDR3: CASSPDRDTYEQYF; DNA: TGTGCCAGCAGCCCAGACCGGGACACCTACGAGCAGTACTTC
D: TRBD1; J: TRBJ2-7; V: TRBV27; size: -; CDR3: CASSFGPGQGMSEQYF; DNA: TGTGCCAGCAGTTTCGGGCCGGGACAGGGAATGAGCGAGCAGTACTTC
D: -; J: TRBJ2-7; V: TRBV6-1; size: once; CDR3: CASSVDRGLSYEQYF; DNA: TGTGCCAGCAGTGTAGATAGGGGCTTATCCTACGAGCAGTACTTC
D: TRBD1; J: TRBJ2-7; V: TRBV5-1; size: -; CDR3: CASSLDPGQPYEQYF; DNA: TGCGCCAGCAGCTTGGACCCGGGACAGCCATACGAGCAGTACTTC
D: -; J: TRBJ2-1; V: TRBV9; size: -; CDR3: CASSLIGARGHNEQFF; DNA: TGTGCCAGCAGCTTGATCGGGGCCCGAGGGCATAATGAGCAGTTCTTC
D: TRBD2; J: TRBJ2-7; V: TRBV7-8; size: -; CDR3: CASSPMGGYSYEQYF; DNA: TGTGCCAGCAGCCCTATGGGGGGGTACTCCTACGAGCAGTACTTC
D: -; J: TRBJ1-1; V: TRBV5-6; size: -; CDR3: CASSSRGVGLWTEAFF; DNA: TGTGCCAGCAGCTCAAGGGGGGTTGGGCTTTGGACTGAAGCTTTCTTT
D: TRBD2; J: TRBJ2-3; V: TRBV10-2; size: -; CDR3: CASSEWAAGVADTQYF; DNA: TGCGCCAGCAGTGAGTGGGCGGCGGGAGTGGCAGATACGCAGTATTTT
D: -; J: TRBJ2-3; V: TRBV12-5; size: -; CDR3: CASGLDPGAHTQYF; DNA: TGTGCTAGTGGTTTGGACCCCGGTGCCCATACGCAGTATTTT
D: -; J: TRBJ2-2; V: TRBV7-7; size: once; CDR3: CASSLVIGAGELFF; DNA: TGTGCCAGCAGCTTAGTAATTGGGGCCGGGGAGCTGTTTTTT
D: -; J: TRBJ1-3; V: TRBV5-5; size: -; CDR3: CASSLATDSSGNTIYF; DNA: TGTGCCAGCAGCTTGGCCACCGACAGCTCTGGAAACACCATATATTTT
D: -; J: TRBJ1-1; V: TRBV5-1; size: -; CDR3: CASSPGANTEAFF; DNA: TGCGCCAGCAGCCCGGGGGCAAACACTGAAGCTTTCTTT
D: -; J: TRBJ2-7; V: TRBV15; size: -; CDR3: CATRMTRGGEQYF; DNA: TGTGCCACCAGAATGACTAGGGGGGGAGAGCAGTACTTC
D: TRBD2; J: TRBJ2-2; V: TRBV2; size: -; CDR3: CASRGPTSGIHTGELFF; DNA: TGTGCCAGCAGGGGACCTACTAGCGGGATACACACCGGGGAGCTGTTTTTT
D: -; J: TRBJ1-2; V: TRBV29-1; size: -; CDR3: CSVEHRIYGYTF; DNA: TGCAGCGTTGAACACCGGATCTATGGCTACACCTTC
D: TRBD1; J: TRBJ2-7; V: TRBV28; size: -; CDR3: CASSSPGQGLFEQYF; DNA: TGTGCCAGCAGTTCCCCGGGACAGGGTTTATTTGAGCAGTACTTC
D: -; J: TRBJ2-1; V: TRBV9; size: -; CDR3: CASSVGSSSSYNEQFF; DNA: TGTGCCAGCAGCGTAGGATCGTCCAGCTCCTACAATGAGCAGTTCTTC
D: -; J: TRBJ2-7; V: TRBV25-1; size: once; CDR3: CASRGRSSYEQYF; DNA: TGTGCCAGCAGAGGGCGGAGCTCCTACGAGCAGTACTTC
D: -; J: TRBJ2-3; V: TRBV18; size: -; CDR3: CASSLRASTDTQYF; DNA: TGTGCCAGCTCACTTCGCGCTAGCACAGATACGCAGTATTTT
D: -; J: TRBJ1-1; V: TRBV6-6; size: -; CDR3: CASSTGTEAFF; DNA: TGTGCCAGCAGTACCGGGACAGAAGCTTTCTTT
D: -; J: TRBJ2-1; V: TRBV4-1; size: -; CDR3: CASSQGLPTTPWNEQFF; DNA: TGCGCCAGCAGCCAAGGCCTACCGACGACTCCTTGGAATGAGCAGTTCTTC
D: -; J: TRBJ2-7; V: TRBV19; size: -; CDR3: CASSSVPYEQYF; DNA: TGTGCCAGTAGCTCCGTTCCCTACGAGCAGTACTTC
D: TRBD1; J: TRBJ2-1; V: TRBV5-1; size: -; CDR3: CASSLAGQGASYNEQFF; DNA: TGCGCCAGCAGCTTGGCTGGACAGGGGGCATCCTACAATGAGCAGTTCTTC
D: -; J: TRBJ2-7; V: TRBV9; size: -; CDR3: CASRPGPYPSPEQYF; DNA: TGTGCCAGCCGACCGGGACCCTACCCTTCTCCCGAGCAGTACTTC
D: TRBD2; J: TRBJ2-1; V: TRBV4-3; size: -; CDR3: CASSQGAGGPFNEQFF; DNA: TGCGCCAGCAGCCAGGGAGCGGGAGGGCCTTTCAATGAGCAGTTCTTC
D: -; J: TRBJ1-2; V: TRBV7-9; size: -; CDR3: CASSLAQSRQPVHTF; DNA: TGTGCCAGCAGCTTAGCCCAGTCGCGACAACCCGTACACACCTTC
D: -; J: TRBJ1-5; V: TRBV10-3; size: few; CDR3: CAISDGGVLPQHF; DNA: TGTGCCATCAGTGATGGGGGTGTTTTGCCCCAGCATTTT
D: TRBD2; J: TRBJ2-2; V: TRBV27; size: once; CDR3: CASSLPPGSGSFGELFF; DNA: TGTGCCAGCAGTTTACCCCCGGGTAGCGGGAGTTTCGGGGAGCTGTTTTTT
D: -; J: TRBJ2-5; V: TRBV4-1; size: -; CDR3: CASRDSFRETQYF; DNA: TGCGCCAGCAGAGACAGTTTTCGAGAGACCCAGTACTTC
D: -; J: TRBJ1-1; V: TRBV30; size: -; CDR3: CALLRGSTEAFF; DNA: TGTGCCCTTTTAAGGGGTAGCACTGAAGCTTTCTTT
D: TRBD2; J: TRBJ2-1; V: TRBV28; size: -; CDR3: CASRPRREPWHEQFF; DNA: TGTGCCAGCAGGCCCCGGCGGGAGCCCTGGCATGAGCAGTTCTTC
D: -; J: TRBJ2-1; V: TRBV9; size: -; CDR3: CASSVGYEQFF; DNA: TGTGCCAGCAGCGTAGGTTATGAGCAGTTCTTC
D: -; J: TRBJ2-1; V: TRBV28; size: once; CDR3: CASSLELFSEQFF; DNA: TGTGCCAGCAGTTTAGAATTGTTTAGTGAGCAGTTCTTC
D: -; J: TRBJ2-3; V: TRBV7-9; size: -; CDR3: CASRGGADTQYF; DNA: TGTGCCAGCAGGGGCGGGGCAGATACGCAGTATTTT
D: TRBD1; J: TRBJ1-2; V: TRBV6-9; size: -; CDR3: CASSYTGTGYNYGYTF; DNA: TGTGCCAGCAGTTACACCGGGACAGGGTATAACTATGGCTACACCTTC
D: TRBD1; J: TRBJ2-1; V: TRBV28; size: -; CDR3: CASSPGTGPYNEQFF; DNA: TGTGCCAGCAGTCCGGGGACAGGGCCCTACAATGAGCAGTTCTTC
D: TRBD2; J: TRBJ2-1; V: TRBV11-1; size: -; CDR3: CASSQGTSGIPYNEQFF; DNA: TGTGCCAGCAGCCAAGGGACTAGCGGGATCCCCTACAATGAGCAGTTCTTC
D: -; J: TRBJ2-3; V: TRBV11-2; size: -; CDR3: CASSSPVRDLDTDTQYF; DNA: TGTGCCAGCAGCTCCCCCGTCCGGGATCTGGACACAGATACGCAGTATTTT
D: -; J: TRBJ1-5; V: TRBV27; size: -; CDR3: CASSLSEIQPQHF; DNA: TGTGCCAGCAGTTTATCGGAAATTCAGCCCCAGCATTTT
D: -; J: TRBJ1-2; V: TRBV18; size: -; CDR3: CASSPSREMNGYTF; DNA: TGTGCCAGCTCACCAAGCAGGGAAATGAATGGCTACACCTTC
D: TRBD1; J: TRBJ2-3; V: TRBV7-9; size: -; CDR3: CASSQSYRGDTDTQYF; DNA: TGTGCCAGCAGCCAAAGCTACAGGGGCGACACAGATACGCAGTATTTT
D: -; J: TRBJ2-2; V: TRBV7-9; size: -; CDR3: CASSLALTRELFF; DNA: TGTGCCAGCAGCTTAGCCCTGACTAGGGAGCTGTTTTTT
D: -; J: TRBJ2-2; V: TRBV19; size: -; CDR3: CASSISHTINTGELFF; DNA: TGTGCCAGTAGTATCTCACACACAATAAACACCGGGGAGCTGTTTTTT
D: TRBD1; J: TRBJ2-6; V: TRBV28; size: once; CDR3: CASSFARADRGPGANVLTF; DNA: TGTGCCAGCAGTTTTGCCCGTGCGGACAGGGGGCCTGGGGCCAACGTCCTGACTTTC
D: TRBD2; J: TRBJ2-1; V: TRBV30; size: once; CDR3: CAWSDLAGWHNEQFF; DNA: TGTGCCTGGAGTGATTTAGCGGGATGGCACAATGAGCAGTTCTTC
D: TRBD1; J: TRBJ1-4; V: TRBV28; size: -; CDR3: CASSSDRGHEKLFF; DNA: TGTGCCAGCAGTTCAGACAGGGGCCATGAAAAACTGTTTTTT
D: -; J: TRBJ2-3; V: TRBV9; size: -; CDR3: CASSARREPSFGDTQYF; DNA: TGTGCCAGCAGCGCCCGCCGGGAGCCCTCGTTTGGGGATACGCAGTATTTT
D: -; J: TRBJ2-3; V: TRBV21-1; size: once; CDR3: CATLRGGSDTQYF; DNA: TGTGCCACCCTGAGGGGGGGGTCGGATACGCAGTATTTT
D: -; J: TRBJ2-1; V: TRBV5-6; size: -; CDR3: CASSLGAFAEQFF; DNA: TGTGCCAGCAGCTTGGGGGCTTTCGCTGAGCAGTTCTTC
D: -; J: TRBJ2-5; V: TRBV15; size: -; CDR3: CATSRDWRQTQYF; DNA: TGTGCCACCAGCAGAGATTGGCGACAGACCCAGTACTTC